This T cell receptor (beta chain) was observed in a study of CD8+ T cells in alopecia areata. TCR sequencing used cDNA made by reverse transcription of extracted RNA. The table came from immunoSEQ multiplex PCR; TCRdb's copy has only in-frame clones and leaves some out. The top ten hold 18% of the sample, which has about 130,000 clones, approximately 48% seen once. V lost 0 bases and J 1 base, leaving 16 bases between the germline ends. This CDR3 has 17 amino acids. Germline CDR1 is MGHRA and CDR2 is YSYEKL. The sequenced sample was CD8+ T cells sorted from blood, obtained at week 0. The clonotype comes from a human donor with alopecia areata. The chain combines TRBV4-1 with TRBJ2-7; no definite D call. The CDR3 DNA reads TGCGCCAGCAGCCAAGAAGACCATGTGTCCGGATCCTACGAGCAGTACTTC. This encodes CASSQEDHVSGSYEQYF.